Reported below is one T cell receptor beta chain. Its specificity is unknown. The PCR had 60 Vbeta and 13 Jbeta primers. Data came from immunoSEQ multiplex PCR; TCRdb stores just in-frame clones and leaves some out. The table records 120,000 or so clones, about three quarters of them present only once. The data stem from a study of cytomegalovirus exposure and HLA in healthy donors. Study background: In an early release, HLA-typed donors contributed roughly 85 million unique TCR sequences. Study results and caveats: TCR beta sequences reportedly predicted most subjects' HLA-A and HLA-B alleles accurately.

This CDR3 is built from 17 residues. V lost 3 bases, J lost 2 bases, and 18 bases lay in between. From germline, CDR1 is ENHRY and CDR2 SYGVKD. The receptor's source is a human donor in good health. Sample: PBMCs. The rearrangement uses TRBV10-3 and TRBJ2-3, with D possibly being TRBD1 (6 bases). The CDR3 DNA is TGTGCCATCAGTGAAGGAAACAGGGTCCTAAACACAGATACGCAGTATTTT. Protein product: CAISEGNRVLNTDTQYF.